One sample yielded the 29 T cell receptor beta chains listed below, sequenced in a study of T cells in Graves' hyperthyroidism and ophthalmopathy. Amplification targeted TCR beta CDR3 regions from RNA transcripts. First-round RT-PCR of the TCR CDR3 relied on the HTBI primer set. TCRdb re-analysed the multiplex PCR reads in MiXCR, keeping a single row per CDR3 protein. Found here are over 250,000 distinct CDR3 sequences, about 18% of them singletons; the top ten hold roughly 53%. The sample consisted of blood. These receptors came from a woman in her sixties with Graves' ophthalmopathy.

This clonotype occurred many times. The gene calls are TRBV20-1 and TRBJ2-5, with a weak D call TRBD2 (5 bases). This CDR3 is 15 amino acids long. V was trimmed by 2 bases and J by 2 bases, leaving 15 bases between them. Germline V CDR1 and CDR2: DFQATT, SNEGSKA (reference sequence). CDR3 sequence (DNA): TGCAGTGCTAGAAGCGGTTGGGTAGCGCAAGAGACCCAGTACTTC. Translating gives CSARSGWVAQETQYF.

This clonotype was picked up a small number of times. The gene calls are TRBV7-3 and TRBJ1-1; a possible D gene is TRBD1 (5 bases). CDR1 and CDR2 (germline): SGHTA, FQGTGA. This CDR3 has 15 residues. Trimming cost V 6 bases and J 0 bases, with 14 bases left between them. The CDR3 reads CASSQIGGMNTEAFF. DNA of the CDR3: TGTGCCAGCAGTCAGATTGGGGGAATGAACACTGAAGCTTTCTTT.

At least ten counts were recorded for this clonotype. The genes are TRBV12-3 or TRBV12-4 and TRBJ1-2; 7 bases line up with TRBD1. Trimming took 5 bases from V and 4 from J; bases not matched to a gene: 13. CDR3 length equals 16 residues. The CDR3 here is CASSLGGGRAGYGYTF. CDR3 bases: TGTGCCAGCAGTCTCGGAGGGGGCAGGGCTGGCTATGGCTACACCTTC.

This clonotype was seen repeatedly, ten times or more. V usage is TRBV10-3 and J usage is TRBJ2-7, with D possibly being TRBD1 (6 bases). Germline values: CDR1 ENHRY, CDR2 SYGVKD. V was cut by 10 bases and J by 1 base, with 17 bases left in between. The CDR3 runs 14 residues. The CDR3 is CATFSGHSSYEQYF. CDR3 nucleotides: TGTGCCACCTTCTCGGGACATTCGTCCTACGAGCAGTACTTC.

This clonotype has a count of ten or more. The rearrangement uses TRBV11-2 and TRBJ1-1; 8 nucleotides line up with TRBD1. Germline CDR1 and CDR2: SGHAT and FQNNGV. Trimming cost V 2 bases and J 7 bases; bases outside gene matches: 3. The CDR3 extends over 13 amino acids. CDR3 nucleotides: TGTGCCAGCAGCTTACAACAGGGGGGTGAAGCTTTCTTT. It translates to CASSLQQGGEAFF.

This clonotype was recorded only once. The chain joins TRBV7-9 to TRBJ1-4; D possibly corresponds to TRBD1 (6 bases). Germline lookup yields CDR1 SEHNR and CDR2 FQNEAQ (reference sequence). The CDR3 has 14 amino acids. V lost 5 bases and J lost 8, with 15 bases in between. CDR3 DNA sequence: TGTGCCAGCAGCCAGATGGGGGCAGCAGAAAAACTGTTTTTT. Amino acid sequence: CASSQMGAAEKLFF. Combining the CDR3 with reference TRBV7-9 and TRBJ1-4 gives the whole variable domain DTGVSQNPRHKITKRGQNVTFRCDPISEHNRLYWYRQTLGQGPEFLTYFQNEAQLEKSRLLSDRFSAERPKGSFSTLEIQRTEQGDSAMYLCASSQMGAAEKLFFGSGTQLSVL.

The chain recombines TRBV13 with TRBJ2-1; 8 nucleotides agree with TRBD2. CDR3 size: 15 residues. Germline V gene data show CDR1 as PRHDT and CDR2 as FYEKMQ (reference sequence). With V trimmed by 5 bases and J by 6 bases, 9 bases remained unmatched. The CDR3 sequence is CASSPPGGGINEQFF. CDR3 nucleotide sequence: TGTGCCAGCAGCCCCCCCGGCGGGGGGATCAATGAGCAGTTCTTC.

This clonotype has a count of ten or more. V and J are TRBV28 and TRBJ2-3; TRBD1 or TRBD2 may be the D gene (5 bases each). This CDR3 is built from 14 residues. Germline V lookup: CDR1 MDHEN, CDR2 SYDVKM. Trimming stripped 5 bases from V and 9 bases from J, with 18 bases between. For the CDR3, the DNA is TGTGCCAGCAGTCTACCCGGGACCCAACTCACGCAGTATTTT. As protein: CASSLPGTQLTQYF.

This clonotype was observed many times. The chain carries TRBV5-1 and TRBJ2-7; a possible D gene is TRBD1 (6 bases). This CDR3 contains 12 residues. Germline loops: CDR1 SGHRS, CDR2 YFSETQ. The V end lost 0 bases, the J end lost 6 bases, and 7 bases lay between the germline ends. This CDR3 reads CASSLDRVEQYF. The CDR3 bases are TGCGCCAGCAGCTTGGACAGGGTCGAGCAGTACTTC.

This clonotype was seen ten or more times. The V call is TRBV13, the J call TRBJ1-1, with a possible D match to TRBD1 (5 bases). The CDR3 has 15 amino acids. The V and J ends lost 3 bases and 2 bases respectively, with 13 bases between them. Per the germline V gene, CDR1 is PRHDT and CDR2 is FYEKMQ (reference sequence). CDR3 sequence: CASSFRDGLNTEAFF. The CDR3 nucleotides are TGTGCCAGCAGCTTCCGGGACGGGCTAAACACTGAAGCTTTCTTT.

This clonotype has more than one count but fewer than ten. V and J are TRBV7-9 and TRBJ1-3; TRBD1 matches at 8 bases. Germline CDR1 is SEHNR and CDR2 is FQNEAQ (reference sequence). Trimming took 5 bases from V and 4 from J; bases not matched to a gene: 7. This CDR3 has 15 residues. CDR3 in DNA: TGTGCCAGCAGCGAATTACGGGACAGGGGAAACACCATATATTTT. Protein product: CASSELRDRGNTIYF.

The sample holds many counts of this clonotype. The V call is TRBV18, the J call TRBJ2-5; TRBD2 aligns across 7 bases. Germline V lookup: CDR1 KGHSH, CDR2 LQKENI. The CDR3 totals 15 residues. The V segment lost 2 bases and the J segment 2 bases; nucleotides outside the gene matches: 5. CDR3 in DNA: TGTGCCAGCTCACCAGGGAGGGGAGGGCAAGAGACCCAGTACTTC. Amino acids: CASSPGRGGQETQYF.

This clonotype was picked up many times. V and J are TRBV30 and TRBJ1-2; 9 positions agree with TRBD1. This CDR3 is built from 14 residues. With V trimmed by 5 bases and J by 6 bases, 10 bases remained unmatched. Per the germline V gene, CDR1 is GTSNPN and CDR2 is SVGIG (reference sequence). DNA of the CDR3: TGTGCCTGGGTCGGCGAACAGGGGGCTCATGGCTACACCTTC. Amino acids: CAWVGEQGAHGYTF. The full variable domain, completed using reference TRBV30 and TRBJ1-2, is SQTIHQWPATLVQPVGSPLSLECTVEGTSNPNLYWYRQAAGRGLQLLFYSVGIGQISSEVPQNLSASRPQDRQFILSSKKLLLSDSGFYLCAWVGEQGAHGYTFGSGTRLTVV.

With respect to this clonotype: An end of the junction differs from the germline gene, which may be a read error. The genes are TRBV6-2 or TRBV6-3 and TRBJ2-3; D gene ambiguous. Germline values: CDR1 MNHEY, CDR2 SVGEGT. This CDR3 comprises 11 residues. The CDR3 loop reads CASSNTNTQYF. The DNA for the CDR3 is TGTGCCAGCAGCAACACAAATACGCAGTATTTT.

Details on this clonotype: This clone may be a read error of a much larger clone one base away. The chain recombines TRBV5-1 with TRBJ1-1; D remains unclear. CDR3 length: 15 amino acids. Deletions cut 4 bases from V and 2 bases from J, with 15 bases between. Germline loops: CDR1 SGHRS, CDR2 YFSETQ. In DNA form, the CDR3 reads TGCGCCAGCAGCCCTCGAGCAACCGGCAACACTGAAGCTTTCTTT. Amino acids: CASSPRATGNTEAFF.

This rearrangement joins TRBV27 to TRBJ2-2, with TRBD1 identical over 7 bases. The trim removed 5 bases at V and 6 bases at J, leaving 3 bases unmatched. The CDR3 is made up of 13 amino acids. From germline, CDR1 is MNHEY and CDR2 SMNVEV (reference sequence). The CDR3 sequence is CASSAQGSGELFF. The DNA for the CDR3 is TGTGCCAGCAGTGCACAGGGGTCCGGGGAGCTGTTTTTT.

This clonotype has ten or more counts. The CDR3 sequence: CASTWREWTDTQYF. DNA for the CDR3: TGTGCCAGCACCTGGCGGGAGTGGACAGATACGCAGTATTTT. This sequence joins TRBV12-3 or TRBV12-4 and TRBJ2-3, with 7 bases lining up with TRBD2. The CDR3 runs to 14 residues. The ends lost 7 bases at V and 3 bases at J; junction bases unmatched: 7.

This clonotype showed up many times. This sequence joins TRBV20-1 and TRBJ1-6; 7 bases line up with TRBD1. V lost 4 bases, J lost 5 bases, and 8 bases stayed unmatched. There are 15 residues in the CDR3. Germline V gene sequence: CDR1 DFQATT, CDR2 SNEGSKA (reference sequence). In DNA, the CDR3 is TGCAGTGCTAAGCCTTGGGGACAGAATAATTCACCCCTCCACTTT. As protein: CSAKPWGQNNSPLHF.

This clonotype was seen more than once but under ten times. This sequence joins TRBV7-9 and TRBJ2-7; the D call may be TRBD1 or TRBD2 (5 bases each). The CDR3 is 14 residues long. Trimming took 5 bases from V and 5 from J, leaving 16 bases between them. From germline, CDR1 is SEHNR and CDR2 FQNEAQ (reference sequence). CDR3 coding DNA: TGTGCCAGCAGCGTTGATTGGGGGACCCACGAGCAGTACTTC. Its translation: CASSVDWGTHEQYF.

The gene calls are TRBV11-2 and TRBJ1-1; possibly TRBD1 for D (6 bases). The CDR3 covers 15 residues. Germline V gives CDR1 SGHAT, CDR2 FQNNGV. Between the trimmed V and J ends, which lost 6 bases and 1 base, there was a span of 15 bases. CDR3 nucleotides: TGTGCCAGCAGGAAAGGGGGGGCAGGGAACACTGAAGCTTTCTTT. This translates into CASRKGGAGNTEAFF.

This clonotype was seen repeatedly, ten times or more. The gene calls are TRBV7-9 and TRBJ1-1; weak D call: TRBD1 (5 bases). Germline CDR1 SEHNR, CDR2 FQNEAQ (reference sequence). The CDR3 covers 13 residues. V dropped 5 bases and J dropped 5 bases, with 12 bases sitting between them. CDR3 residues: CASSAQGGTEAFF. Here the CDR3 DNA reads TGTGCCAGCAGCGCCCAGGGTGGAACTGAAGCTTTCTTT. Full variable domain (remainder filled in from reference TRBV7-9 and TRBJ1-1): DTGVSQNPRHKITKRGQNVTFRCDPISEHNRLYWYRQTLGQGPEFLTYFQNEAQLEKSRLLSDRFSAERPKGSFSTLEIQRTEQGDSAMYLCASSAQGGTEAFFGQGTRLTVV.

Many counts were recorded for this clonotype. The chain is built from TRBV7-2 and TRBJ2-5; D might be TRBD2 (5 bases). Trimming removed 5 bases at V and 4 bases at J, with 14 bases between. Germline loops: CDR1 SGHTA, CDR2 FQGNSA. The CDR3 has 14 residues. Here the CDR3 reads CASSPGLSGETQYF. The CDR3 coding sequence is TGTGCCAGCAGCCCTGGACTTTCGGGAGAGACCCAGTACTTC.

Ten or more counts support this clonotype. CDR3: CASSLTTSGGEETQYF. The CDR3 coding sequence is TGTGCCAGCAGCTTAACGACTAGCGGGGGGGAGGAGACCCAGTACTTC. The chain employs TRBV11-2 and TRBJ2-5; 14 bases match TRBD2. V trimming: 2 bases; J trimming: 5 bases; junction bases outside the gene matches: 4. The CDR3 spans 16 residues. Looked up from germline, CDR1 is SGHAT and CDR2 is FQNNGV.

In regard to this clonotype: A much more abundant neighbour one base away suggests this may be a read error. The chain is built from TRBV27 and TRBJ2-7; D could derive from TRBD1 or TRBD2 (7 bases each). Judging by the DNA end, TRBJ2-1 fits better; the J call may be wrong. Germline CDR1 and CDR2: MNHEY and SMNVEV (reference sequence). The CDR3 is made up of 14 amino acids. CDR3 protein: CASARGDRAYEQFF. Written as DNA, the CDR3 is TGTGCCAGTGCCCGGGGGGACAGAGCCTACGAGCAGTTCTTC.

This clonotype was found many times. The rearrangement uses TRBV3-1 and TRBJ1-1; weak D call: TRBD1 (5 bases). V dropped 1 base and J dropped 5 bases, with 14 bases sitting between them. Germline loops: CDR1 LGHDT, CDR2 YNNKEL (reference sequence). The CDR3 extends over 15 amino acids. The CDR3 sequence is CASSQGAGWITEAFF. Written as DNA, the CDR3 is TGTGCCAGCAGCCAAGGGGCAGGGTGGATTACTGAAGCTTTCTTT.

This clonotype was detected many times. The chain uses TRBV20-1 and TRBJ2-3; 9 positions match TRBD2. Germline V gene data show CDR1 as DFQATT and CDR2 as SNEGSKA (reference sequence). Trimming cost V 6 bases and J 2 bases; bases outside gene matches: 12. The CDR3 consists of 16 residues. The CDR3, as DNA: TGCAGTGCCCTGCCGGCGGCGGGGGGGCACACAGATACGCAGTATTTT. Protein sequence: CSALPAAGGHTDTQYF.

The sample holds many counts of this clonotype. V usage is TRBV20-1 and J usage is TRBJ2-2, with 9 bases fitting TRBD2. CDR3 length equals 15 residues. With 6 bases clipped from V and 4 bases from J, the junction kept 9 bases outside the gene matches. Germline V gives CDR1 DFQATT, CDR2 SNEGSKA (reference sequence). The CDR3: CSALGRGRATGELFF. DNA for the CDR3: TGCAGTGCCCTGGGACGCGGGAGGGCCACCGGGGAGCTGTTTTTT.

About this clonotype: This may be a read error: a much more frequent sequence differs by one nucleotide. The gene calls are TRBV5-1 and TRBJ2-1, with 14 positions matching TRBD2. The germline CDR1 and CDR2 sequences are SGHRS and YFSETQ. The CDR3 covers 16 residues. The CDR3 protein is CPSSLGTSGRKNEQFF. CDR3 sequence (DNA): TGCCCCAGCAGCTTGGGGACTAGCGGGAGAAAGAATGAGCAGTTCTTC. Full variable domain (missing parts from reference TRBV5-1 and TRBJ2-1): KAGVTQTPRYLIKTRGQQVTLSCSPISGHRSVSWYQQTPGQGLQFLFEYFSETQRNKGNFPGRFSGRQFSNSRSEMNVSTLELGDSALYLCPSSLGTSGRKNEQFFGPGTRLTVL.

The chain is built from TRBV20-1 and TRBJ1-2; no firm D call. Trimming left V 7 bases short and J 1 base short, with 4 bases between. The CDR3 is made up of 10 amino acids. CDR1 DFQATT and CDR2 SNEGSKA come from the germline V gene (reference sequence). CDR3 DNA: TGCAGTGGTCATAACTATGGCTACACCTTC. Translation: CSGHNYGYTF.